This entry lists 21 T cell receptor beta chains sequenced from one sample in a study of cytotoxic CD8 clonotypes in ibrutinib-treated CLL. Assay used: immunoSEQ multiplex PCR; TCRdb lists only in-frame clones, some missing. The repertoire holds around 310,000 clones, with about 77% as singletons. Sequenced here: PBMCs, sampled before ibrutinib treatment. These receptors all stem from a human donor with chronic lymphocytic leukemia.

This clone showed up just a few times. V gene TRBV10-3 combines with J gene TRBJ2-7; D is ambiguous. The CDR3 consists of 11 residues. Germline V gives CDR1 ENHRY, CDR2 SYGVKD. Deletions cut 11 bases from V and 5 bases from J, with 13 bases between. The CDR3 region is CAPWRVDEQYF. In DNA form, the CDR3 reads TGTGCCCCATGGCGCGTCGACGAGCAGTACTTC.

This sequence joins TRBV28 and TRBJ2-5; possibly TRBD2 for D (5 bases). CDR1 is MDHEN and CDR2 is SYDVKM in the germline V gene. This CDR3 spans 15 amino acids. Deletions cut 1 base from V and 7 bases from J, with 16 bases between. The CDR3 is CASSLSAGERVTQYF. Written as DNA, the CDR3 is TGTGCCAGCAGTTTATCGGCGGGCGAGAGGGTGACCCAGTACTTC. The full variable domain, completed using reference TRBV28 and TRBJ2-5, is DVKVTQSSRYLVKRTGEKVFLECVQDMDHENMFWYRQDPGLGLRLIYFSYDVKMKEKGDIPEGYSVSREKKERFSLILESASTNQTSMYLCASSLSAGERVTQYFGPGTRLLVL.

V gene TRBV4-3 combines with J gene TRBJ2-5, with TRBD2 matching 13 bases. Germline trimming cut 3 bases from V and 5 bases from J; bases unmatched to any gene: 3. The CDR3 is 15 amino acids. Germline lookup yields CDR1 LGHNA and CDR2 YSLEER. The DNA for the CDR3 is TGCGCCAGCAGCCAGGGGACTAGCGGGGCCGAGACCCAGTACTTC. It specifies CASSQGTSGAETQYF.

The rearrangement uses TRBV5-1 and TRBJ1-1; no firm D call. The CDR3 is 16 amino acids. V lost 0 bases, J lost 0 bases, and 12 bases lay in between. Per the germline V gene, CDR1 is SGHRS and CDR2 is YFSETQ. Written as DNA, the CDR3 is TGCGCCAGCAGCTTGGTGGGTGGCAGGATGAACACTGAAGCTTTCTTT. Residues: CASSLVGGRMNTEAFF.

The genes are TRBV6-4 and TRBJ2-3, with D unresolved. This CDR3 spans 14 amino acids. The germline V gene has CDR1 MRHNA and CDR2 SNTAGT. V was cut by 6 bases and J by 2 bases, with 12 bases left in between. The CDR3 region is CASSPGLDTDTQYF. CDR3 coding DNA: TGTGCCAGCAGCCCCGGGCTAGACACAGATACGCAGTATTTT.

The J gene is TRBJ1-4, the V gene TRBV2; 9 bases match TRBD1. This CDR3 contains 15 residues. After removal of 6 bases from V and 8 bases from J, the junction contained 10 bases not matched to a gene. Germline CDR1 reads SNHLY; CDR2 reads FYNNEI. The CDR3 sequence is CASSENRDRVEKLFF. As DNA, the CDR3 is TGTGCCAGCAGCGAAAACCGGGACAGGGTGGAAAAACTGTTTTTT.

This chain's CDR3 is CASSQGQFYEQYF. The CDR3 coding sequence is TGTGCCAGCAGCCAGGGACAGTTCTACGAGCAGTACTTC. The gene calls are TRBV5-4 and TRBJ2-7; 7 nucleotides agree with TRBD1. With V trimmed by 4 bases and J by 3 bases, 4 bases remained unmatched. The CDR3 is 13 amino acids. Per germline, CDR1 SGHNT and CDR2 YYREEE (reference sequence).

The chain couples TRBV6-5 to TRBJ2-5; 9 positions agree with TRBD2. CDR3 size: 16 residues. With V trimmed by 0 bases and J by 7 bases, 9 bases remained unmatched. Germline V gene lookup returns CDR1 MNHEY and CDR2 SVGAGI. Written as DNA, the CDR3 is TGTGCCAGCAGTTACTCTCTCGCGGGAGGGCCCTGGACCCAGTACTTC. Its translation is CASSYSLAGGPWTQYF.

This clone came up once. The chain is built from TRBV30 and TRBJ2-5; 11 nucleotides align to TRBD2. There are 16 residues in the CDR3. The germline gives CDR1 GTSNPN, CDR2 SVGIG (reference sequence). Losses at the gene ends were 2 bases for V and 3 bases for J; bases not matched to a gene: 8. CDR3 in amino acids: CAWSTLAGGTKETQYF. In DNA form, the CDR3 reads TGTGCCTGGAGTACGTTAGCGGGAGGGACGAAAGAGACCCAGTACTTC.

V gene TRBV29-1 combines with J gene TRBJ1-2, with 7 bases matching TRBD1. Germline V CDR1 and CDR2: SQVTM, ANQGSEA. After removal of 4 bases from V and 12 bases from J, the junction contained 14 bases not matched to a gene. The CDR3 loop spans 13 amino acids. The CDR3 here is CSVALGGGAFHTF. CDR3 DNA sequence: TGCAGCGTTGCGTTAGGAGGGGGCGCATTCCACACCTTC.

J is TRBJ2-1 and V is TRBV14, with D possibly TRBD1 on 6 matching bases. Looked up from germline, CDR1 is SGHDN and CDR2 is FVKESK. This CDR3 is built from 17 residues. V lost 2 bases to trimming and J lost 8 bases, with 22 bases between them. CDR3 loop: CASSQLIVTQGRHEQFF. In DNA form, the CDR3 reads TGTGCCAGCAGCCAATTAATCGTAACACAGGGTCGTCATGAGCAGTTCTTC.

The chain links TRBV4-2 to TRBJ2-7; D might be TRBD2 (5 bases). V was pared by 1 base and J by 6 bases, with 16 bases between. The CDR3 consists of 15 residues. Germline CDR1 and CDR2: LGHNA and YNFKEQ. The CDR3 reads CASSQATTGLGEQYF. CDR3 DNA: TGTGCCAGCAGCCAAGCGACTACTGGTCTAGGCGAGCAGTACTTC.

The chain joins TRBV10-3 to TRBJ2-1; D is ambiguous. Trimming took off 2 bases at V and 7 bases at J, with 9 bases between the two ends. CDR1 is ENHRY, CDR2 SYGVKD, per germline. This CDR3 region has 13 residues. The CDR3 region is CAISEETGNEQFF. For the CDR3, the DNA is TGTGCCATCAGTGAGGAGACGGGTAATGAGCAGTTCTTC.

The V and J genes are TRBV7-2 and TRBJ2-7; a possible D gene is TRBD2 (5 bases). V gave up 5 bases and J gave up 1 base, with 12 bases separating them. The germline gives CDR1 SGHTA, CDR2 FQGNSA. CDR3 size: 14 residues. CDR3 amino acids: CASSPEGFSYEQYF. CDR3 DNA sequence: TGTGCCAGCAGCCCAGAGGGATTTTCCTACGAGCAGTACTTC.

Worth noting for this clone: Within the sample, other DNA sequences also encode this same CDR3. The chain employs TRBV29-1 and TRBJ2-7; 11 bases map to TRBD1. CDR1 SQVTM and CDR2 ANQGSEA come from the germline V gene. The CDR3 length is 12 residues. V was clipped by 6 bases and J by 4 bases; unmatched bases: 2. The CDR3 DNA reads TGCAGCGTCGGACAGGGGGCGTACGAGCAGTACTTC. Protein product: CSVGQGAYEQYF.

The chain joins TRBV7-9 to TRBJ1-5; weak D call: TRBD1 (6 bases). The germline V gene has CDR1 SEHNR and CDR2 FQNEAQ (reference sequence). V lost 5 bases and J 3 bases, leaving 14 bases between the germline ends. This CDR3 spans 15 amino acids. The CDR3 bases are TGTGCCAGCAGCCCCACAGGGAACCCCAATCAGCCCCAGCATTTT. Its protein is CASSPTGNPNQPQHF. Together with reference TRBV7-9 and TRBJ1-5, the CDR3 gives the full variable domain: DTGVSQNPRHKITKRGQNVTFRCDPISEHNRLYWYRQTLGQGPEFLTYFQNEAQLEKSRLLSDRFSAERPKGSFSTLEIQRTEQGDSAMYLCASSPTGNPNQPQHFGDGTRLSIL.

This clone has a single count. The J gene is TRBJ1-1, the V gene TRBV4-3, with 10 bases that match TRBD1. The V gene end was trimmed by 3 bases and the J gene end by 4 bases; junction bases not matched to a gene: 14. The CDR3 is made up of 18 amino acids. Germline assignment: CDR1 LGHNA and CDR2 YSLEER. In nucleotides, the CDR3 is TGCGCCAGCAGCCAGTTACCGGGACAGGGGTTTTGGGGCACTGAAGCTTTCTTT. It codes for CASSQLPGQGFWGTEAFF.

V is TRBV5-5 and J is TRBJ2-4, with 9 nucleotides matching TRBD1. CDR1 is SGHKS, CDR2 YYEKEE, per germline (reference sequence). J lost 2 bases, V lost 0 bases, and 3 bases had no gene match. The CDR3 contains 16 residues. CDR3 bases: TGTGCCAGCAGCTTGGGGACAGGGGTGCCCAAAAACATTCAGTACTTC. It is translated as CASSLGTGVPKNIQYF.

The V gene is TRBV6-6, the J gene TRBJ1-5; the match to TRBD1 covers 9 bases. This CDR3 comprises 16 residues. Germline CDR1 is MNHNY and CDR2 is SVGAGI (reference sequence). The V and J ends lost 2 bases and 3 bases, in that order; junction bases with no gene match: 5. The CDR3 region has the DNA TGTGCCAGCAGTTACACGGGACAGGGTCCCAATCAGCCCCAGCATTTT. This translates into CASSYTGQGPNQPQHF.

The chain recombines TRBV11-3 with TRBJ2-3; D not resolved. Germline V lookup: CDR1 SGHNT, CDR2 YENEEA. Between the trimmed V and J ends, which lost 0 bases and 8 bases, there was a span of 9 bases. There are 13 residues in the CDR3. The CDR3 sequence is CASSLDSRGTQYF. The DNA of the CDR3 is TGTGCCAGCAGCTTAGATTCGCGCGGTACGCAGTATTTT.

This sequence joins TRBV30 and TRBJ2-5; 7 bases align to TRBD2. The CDR3 length is 15 residues. Germline V gene lookup returns CDR1 GTSNPN and CDR2 SVGIG (reference sequence). V lost 0 bases to trimming and J lost 4 bases; unmatched junction nucleotides: 8. The CDR3 region is CAWSVLAERGETQYF. Here the CDR3 DNA reads TGTGCCTGGAGTGTACTGGCGGAGCGGGGAGAGACCCAGTACTTC.